This passage covers 7 T cell receptor beta chains from one sample sequenced in a study of CD8 T cells in Susac syndrome. RNA totalling about 0.5 to 1 ug underwent reverse transcription with random hexamers. TCRdb redid the calling of the immunoSEQ multiplex PCR reads with MiXCR, one entry per CDR3 protein. The data show 150,000 to 200,000 distinct CDR3 sequences, with almost 96% seen just once and 0.093% held by the top ten. The sample consisted of CD4+ T cells from PBMCs. Receptors originate from a human donor with multiple sclerosis.

The chain combines TRBV5-6 with TRBJ2-7; tentatively, D is TRBD1 (5 bases). Germline V gene lookup returns CDR1 SGHDT and CDR2 YYEEEE. Deletions cut 3 bases from V and 1 base from J, with 14 bases between. This CDR3 spans 15 amino acids. CDR3 protein: CASSSRPTASYEQYF. Here the CDR3 DNA reads TGTGCCAGCAGCTCTCGACCGACAGCATCCTACGAGCAGTACTTC. The full variable domain, in which reference TRBV5-6 and TRBJ2-7 provide the parts outside the CDR3, is DAGVTQSPTHLIKTRGQQVTLRCSPKSGHDTVSWYQQALGQGPQFIFQYYEEEERQRGNFPDRFSGHQFPNYSSELNVNALLLGDSALYLCASSSRPTASYEQYFGPGTRLTVT.

This clonotype was counted a single time. The rearrangement links TRBV12-3 or TRBV12-4 to TRBJ1-3; D is unresolved. This CDR3 spans 11 amino acids. Trimming removed 5 bases at V and 10 bases at J, with 9 bases between. The CDR3 spells CASSLGSTIYF. The CDR3 nucleotides read TGTGCCAGCAGTCTTGGTAGTACCATATATTTT.

The rearrangement links TRBV6-2 or TRBV6-3 to TRBJ2-2; no firm D call. CDR1 and CDR2 from the germline V gene are MNHEY and SVGEGT. The CDR3 totals 13 residues. Trimming stripped 2 bases from V and 3 bases from J, with 4 bases between. In nucleotides, the CDR3 is TGTGCCAGCAGTTACAAGTACACCGGGGAGCTGTTTTTT. Residues: CASSYKYTGELFF.

This chain links TRBV7-6 with TRBJ1-5, with 7 bases fitting TRBD1. The V and J ends lost 1 base and 2 bases, in that order; junction bases with no gene match: 5. This CDR3 has 16 residues. Germline V lookup: CDR1 SGHVS, CDR2 FNYEAQ. The CDR3 spells CASSLEGAGGNQPQHF. DNA of the CDR3: TGTGCCAGCAGCTTAGAGGGGGCTGGCGGCAATCAGCCCCAGCATTTT.

The rearrangement joins TRBV6-1 to TRBJ2-7; 7 bases match TRBD1. Germline V gene lookup returns CDR1 MNHNS and CDR2 SASEGT. This CDR3 spans 12 amino acids. V shed 6 bases, J shed 2 bases, and the junction held 1 base outside the gene matches. The CDR3 bases are TGTGCCAGCAGAACAGGGGCCTACGAGCAGTACTTC. Its protein is CASRTGAYEQYF.

This clonotype was picked up one time. This rearrangement joins TRBV3-1 to TRBJ1-1; D is unclear. Germline V lookup: CDR1 LGHDT, CDR2 YNNKEL (reference sequence). Trimming removed 2 bases from V and 3 bases from J, with 16 bases in between. The CDR3 runs to 16 residues. The CDR3 coding sequence is TGTGCCAGCAGCCAACCTAGTCGGGTGGGGTACACTGAAGCTTTCTTT. Translating gives CASSQPSRVGYTEAFF.

This chain joins TRBV7-2 and TRBJ2-3; D gene unclear. The V gene lost 5 bases and the J gene lost 2 bases, with 11 bases spanning the gap. This CDR3 spans 14 amino acids. Germline CDR1 reads SGHTA; CDR2 reads FQGNSA. The DNA of the CDR3 is TGTGCCAGCAGCCCAGTACCTTCCACAGATACGCAGTATTTT. Residues: CASSPVPSTDTQYF. Based on the CDR3 plus reference TRBV7-2 and TRBJ2-3, the full variable domain is GAGVSQSPSNKVTEKGKDVELRCDPISGHTALYWYRQSLGQGLEFLIYFQGNSAPDKSGLPSDRFSAERTGGSVSTLTIQRTQQEDSAVYLCASSPVPSTDTQYFGPGTRLTVL.